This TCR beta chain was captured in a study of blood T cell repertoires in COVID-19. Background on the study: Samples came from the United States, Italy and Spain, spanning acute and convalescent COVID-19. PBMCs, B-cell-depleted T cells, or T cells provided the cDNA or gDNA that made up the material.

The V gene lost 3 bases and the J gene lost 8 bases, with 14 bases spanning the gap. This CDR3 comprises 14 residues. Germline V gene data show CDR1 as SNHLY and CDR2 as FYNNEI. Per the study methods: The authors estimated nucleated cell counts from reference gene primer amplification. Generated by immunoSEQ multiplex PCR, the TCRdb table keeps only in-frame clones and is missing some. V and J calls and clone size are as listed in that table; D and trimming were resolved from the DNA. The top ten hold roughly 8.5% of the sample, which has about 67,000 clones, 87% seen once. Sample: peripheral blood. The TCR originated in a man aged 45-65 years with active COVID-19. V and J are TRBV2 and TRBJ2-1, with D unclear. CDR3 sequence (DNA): TGTGCCAGCAGTGAGGGTTCCAGGCGCGATGAGCAGTTCTTC. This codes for CASSEGSRRDEQFF.